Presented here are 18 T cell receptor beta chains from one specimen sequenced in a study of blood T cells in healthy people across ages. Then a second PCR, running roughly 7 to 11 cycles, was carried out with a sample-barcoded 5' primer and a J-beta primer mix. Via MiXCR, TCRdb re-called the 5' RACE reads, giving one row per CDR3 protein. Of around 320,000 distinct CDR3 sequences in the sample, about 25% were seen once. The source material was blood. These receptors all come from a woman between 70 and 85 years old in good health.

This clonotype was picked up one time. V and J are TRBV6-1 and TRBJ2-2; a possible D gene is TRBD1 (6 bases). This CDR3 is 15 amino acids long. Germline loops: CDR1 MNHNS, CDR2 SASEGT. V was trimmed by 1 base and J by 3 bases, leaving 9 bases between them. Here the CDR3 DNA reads TGTGCCAGCAGTGAAGGGGGGCAGGACACCGGGGAGCTGTTTTTT. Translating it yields CASSEGGQDTGELFF.

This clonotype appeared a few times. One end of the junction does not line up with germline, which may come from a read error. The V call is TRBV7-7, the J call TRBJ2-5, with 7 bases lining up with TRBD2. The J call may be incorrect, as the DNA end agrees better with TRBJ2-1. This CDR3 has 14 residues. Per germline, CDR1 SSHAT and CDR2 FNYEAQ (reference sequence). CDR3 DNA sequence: TGTGCTAGCAGCTTATCCAGCGGGAAGGATGAGCAGTTCTTC. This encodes CASSLSSGKDEQFF.

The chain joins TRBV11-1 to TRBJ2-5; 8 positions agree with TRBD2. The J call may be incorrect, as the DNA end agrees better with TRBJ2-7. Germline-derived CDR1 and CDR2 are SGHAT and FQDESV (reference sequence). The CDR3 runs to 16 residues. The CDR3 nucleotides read TGTGCCAGCAGCTACGGCGTGAGCGGGAGACCCTACGAGCAGTACTTC. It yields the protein CASSYGVSGRPYEQYF.

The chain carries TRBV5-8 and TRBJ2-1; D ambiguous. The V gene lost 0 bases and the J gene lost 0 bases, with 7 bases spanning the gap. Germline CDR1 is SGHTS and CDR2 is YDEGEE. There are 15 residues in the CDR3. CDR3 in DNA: TGTGCCAGCAGCTTGGACCAGAGCTCCTACAATGAGCAGTTCTTC. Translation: CASSLDQSSYNEQFF.

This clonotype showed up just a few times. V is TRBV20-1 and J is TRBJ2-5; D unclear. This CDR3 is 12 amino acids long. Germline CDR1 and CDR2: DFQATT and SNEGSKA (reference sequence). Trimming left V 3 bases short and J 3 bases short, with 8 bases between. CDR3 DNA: TGCAGTGCTAGTAGGAAGGAAGAGACCCAGTACTTC. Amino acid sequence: CSASRKEETQYF.

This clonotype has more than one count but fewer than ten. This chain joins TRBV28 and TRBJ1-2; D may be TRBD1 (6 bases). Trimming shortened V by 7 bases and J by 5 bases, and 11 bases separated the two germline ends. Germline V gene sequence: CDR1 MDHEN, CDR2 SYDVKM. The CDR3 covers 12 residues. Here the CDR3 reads CASKVGQYGYTF. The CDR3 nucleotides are TGTGCCAGCAAAGTCGGACAGTATGGCTACACCTTC.

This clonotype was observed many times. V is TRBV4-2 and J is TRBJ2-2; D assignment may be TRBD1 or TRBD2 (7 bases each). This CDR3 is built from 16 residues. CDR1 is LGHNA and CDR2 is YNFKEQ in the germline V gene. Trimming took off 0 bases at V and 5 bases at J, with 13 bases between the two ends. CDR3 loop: CASSQDPQGGTGELFF. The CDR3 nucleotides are TGTGCCAGCAGCCAAGATCCTCAGGGGGGGACCGGGGAGCTGTTTTTT.

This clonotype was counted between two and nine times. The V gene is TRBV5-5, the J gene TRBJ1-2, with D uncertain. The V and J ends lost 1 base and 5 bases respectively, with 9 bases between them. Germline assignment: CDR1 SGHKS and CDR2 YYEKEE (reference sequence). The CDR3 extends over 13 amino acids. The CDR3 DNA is TGTGCCAGCAGCTTGTGGGATCCTTATGGCTACACCTTC. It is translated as CASSLWDPYGYTF.

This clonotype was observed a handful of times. The DNA of the CDR3 is TGTGCCACCCAGGCGGCTGGGGCCAACGTCCTGACTTTC. This sequence encodes CATQAAGANVLTF. The chain combines TRBV24-1 with TRBJ2-6; D remains ambiguous. The germline gives CDR1 KGHDR, CDR2 SFDVKD. The CDR3 totals 13 residues. The ends were cut back, 9 bases at V and 2 bases at J, with 7 bases in the middle.

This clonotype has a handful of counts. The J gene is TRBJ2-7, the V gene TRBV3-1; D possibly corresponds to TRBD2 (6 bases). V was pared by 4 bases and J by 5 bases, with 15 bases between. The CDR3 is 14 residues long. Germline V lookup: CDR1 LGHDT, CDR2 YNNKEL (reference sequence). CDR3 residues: CASSRTTRTDEQYF. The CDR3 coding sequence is TGTGCCAGCAGCCGGACGACTAGAACGGACGAGCAGTACTTC.

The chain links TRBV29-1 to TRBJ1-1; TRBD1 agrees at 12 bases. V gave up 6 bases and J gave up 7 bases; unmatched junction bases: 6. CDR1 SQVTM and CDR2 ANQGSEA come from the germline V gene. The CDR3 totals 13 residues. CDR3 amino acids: CSVGTGGYREAFF. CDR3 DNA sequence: TGCAGCGTCGGGACAGGGGGCTATCGTGAAGCTTTCTTT.

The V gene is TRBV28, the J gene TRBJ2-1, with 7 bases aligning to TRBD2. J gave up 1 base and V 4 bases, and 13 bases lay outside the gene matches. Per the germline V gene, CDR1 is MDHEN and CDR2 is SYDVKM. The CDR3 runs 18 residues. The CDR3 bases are TGTGCCAGCAGTTCGGGACTAAAATTGTCTTTTTCCTACAATGAGCAGTTCTTC. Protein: CASSSGLKLSFSYNEQFF.

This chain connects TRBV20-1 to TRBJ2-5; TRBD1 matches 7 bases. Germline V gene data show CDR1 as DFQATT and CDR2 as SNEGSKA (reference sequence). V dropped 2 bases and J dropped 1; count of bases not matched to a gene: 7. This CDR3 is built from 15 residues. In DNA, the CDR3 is TGCAGTGCTAGAATGGGACAGCGATTCCAAGAGACCCAGTACTTC. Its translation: CSARMGQRFQETQYF.

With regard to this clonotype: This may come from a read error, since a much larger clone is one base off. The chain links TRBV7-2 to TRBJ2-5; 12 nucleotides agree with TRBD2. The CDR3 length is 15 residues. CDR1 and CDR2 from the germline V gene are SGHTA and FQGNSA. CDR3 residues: CASSLEPSSGRAASF. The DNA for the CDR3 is TGTGCCAGCAGCTTAGAGCCTTCTAGCGGGAGGGCGGCGTCCTTC.

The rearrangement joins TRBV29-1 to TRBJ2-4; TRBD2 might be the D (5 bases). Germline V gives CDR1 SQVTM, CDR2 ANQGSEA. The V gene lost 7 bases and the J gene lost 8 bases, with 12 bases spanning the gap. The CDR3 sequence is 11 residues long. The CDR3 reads CSAVKGDIQYF. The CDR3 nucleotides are TGCAGCGCCGTGAAGGGAGACATTCAGTACTTC.

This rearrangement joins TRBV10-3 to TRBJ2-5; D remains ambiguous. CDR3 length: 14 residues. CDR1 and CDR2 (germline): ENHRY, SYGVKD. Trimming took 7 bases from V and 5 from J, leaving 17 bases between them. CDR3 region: CAITQDQRSETQYF. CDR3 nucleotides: TGTGCCATCACCCAGGACCAACGGTCGGAGACCCAGTACTTC.

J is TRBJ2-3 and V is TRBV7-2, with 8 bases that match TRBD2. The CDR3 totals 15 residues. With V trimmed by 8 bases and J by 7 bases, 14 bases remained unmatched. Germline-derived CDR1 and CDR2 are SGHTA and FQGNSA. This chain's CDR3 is CASGTKRGTLYTQYF. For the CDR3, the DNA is TGTGCCAGCGGCACTAAGCGGGGGACGCTATATACGCAGTATTTT.

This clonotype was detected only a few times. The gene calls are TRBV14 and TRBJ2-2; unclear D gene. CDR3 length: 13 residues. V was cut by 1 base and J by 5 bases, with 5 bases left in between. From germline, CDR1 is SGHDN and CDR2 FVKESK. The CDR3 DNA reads TGTGCCAGCAGCCAAGCAAGTACCGGGGAGCTGTTTTTT. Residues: CASSQASTGELFF. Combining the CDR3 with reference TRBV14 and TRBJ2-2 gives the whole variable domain EAGVTQFPSHSVIEKGQTVTLRCDPISGHDNLYWYRRVMGKEIKFLLHFVKESKQDESGMPNNRFLAERTGGTYSTLKVQPAELEDSGVYFCASSQASTGELFFGEGSRLTVL.